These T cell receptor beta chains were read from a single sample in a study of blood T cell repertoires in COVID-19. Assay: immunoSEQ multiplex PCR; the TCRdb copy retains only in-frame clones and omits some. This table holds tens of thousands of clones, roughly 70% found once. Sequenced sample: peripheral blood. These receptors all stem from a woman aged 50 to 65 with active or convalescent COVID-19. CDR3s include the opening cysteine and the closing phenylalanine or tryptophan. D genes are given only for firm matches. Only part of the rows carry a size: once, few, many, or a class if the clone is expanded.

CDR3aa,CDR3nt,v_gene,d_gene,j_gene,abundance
CASGLSTGAGSPLHF,TGTGCTAGTGGTTTGTCGACAGGGGCCGGTTCACCCCTCCACTTT,TRBV12-5,TRBD1,TRBJ1-6,.
CASSPTSGSYEQYF,TGCGCCAGCAGCCCCACTAGCGGTTCCTACGAGCAGTACTTC,TRBV5-1,TRBD2,TRBJ2-7,few
CASSLDRGSYGYTF,TGTGCCAGCTCACTGGACAGGGGCTCCTATGGCTACACCTTC,TRBV18,TRBD1,TRBJ1-2,once
CASSESSRPGGYNEQFF,TGCGCCAGCAGTGAGTCGTCTCGGCCGGGAGGCTACAATGAGCAGTTCTTC,TRBV10-2,TRBD2,TRBJ2-1,.
CASFGPGLAGDWEQFF,TGTGCCAGTTTTGGGCCCGGACTAGCGGGGGATTGGGAGCAGTTCTTC,TRBV28,TRBD2,TRBJ2-1,.
CASSLEGTSTDTQYF,TGTGCCAGCAGCTTGGAGGGGACTAGCACAGATACGCAGTATTTT,TRBV5-4,.,TRBJ2-3,.
CASSQDGEGSYEQYF,TGCGCCAGCAGCCAAGATGGGGAAGGGAGCTACGAGCAGTACTTC,TRBV4-1,.,TRBJ2-7,.
CAISDATSGVTDTQYF,TGTGCCATCAGTGACGCGACTAGCGGGGTCACAGATACGCAGTATTTT,TRBV10-3,TRBD2,TRBJ2-3,.
CASSAVGNQPQHF,TGTGCCAGCAGCGCGGTGGGCAATCAGCCCCAGCATTTT,TRBV9,.,TRBJ1-5,.
CASSLWHGKGAYALYEQYF,TGTGCCAGCAGTTTATGGCATGGGAAGGGGGCATACGCTCTCTACGAGCAGTACTTC,TRBV27,TRBD1,TRBJ2-7,.
CASSFRDRGTYEQYF,TGTGCCAGCAGCTTCCGGGACAGGGGGACCTACGAGCAGTACTTC,TRBV11-2,TRBD1,TRBJ2-7,.